This T cell receptor (beta chain) derives from a study of blood T cells in healthy people across ages. Then a second PCR, running roughly 7 to 11 cycles, was carried out with a sample-barcoded 5' primer and a J-beta primer mix. TCRdb ran MiXCR on the 5' RACE reads and lists one entry per CDR3 protein. The data contain about 1.7 million distinct CDR3 sequences, 28% of them singletons. This CDR3 contains 13 residues. Deletions cut 4 bases from V and 6 bases from J, with 9 bases between. CDR1 and CDR2 from the germline V gene are WSHSY and SAAADI. For this clonotype: Its antigen is not identified.

Study-wide points: Roughly linear declines in TCR beta diversity per million T cells occurred with age.

This clonotype was obtained from a woman in her twenties or thirties in good health. The source material was blood. The V and J genes are TRBV10-2 and TRBJ2-2; D is perhaps TRBD1 or TRBD2 (5 bases each). CDR3 sequence: CASSGRGPGELFF. The CDR3, as DNA: TGCGCCAGCAGTGGTCGGGGCCCCGGGGAGCTGTTTTTT.